This TCR beta chain emerged from a study of CD8 T cells in ankylosing spondylitis listed by TCRdb under 2017. Broadly, across the study: To find TCR variants linked to disease, the study profiled T cell receptor beta repertoires in ankylosing spondylitis patients and healthy donors. The full study cohort comprised about 24 ankylosing spondylitis patients and roughly 110 healthy donors. Peripheral blood samples were taken, and synovial fluid was additionally collected from ankylosing spondylitis patients. What the authors observed across the whole study: Blood from ankylosing spondylitis patients appeared to be characterized by a TCR beta motif composed of roughly eight highly homologous amino acid variants. The disease-linked clones were reported as significantly enriched in matched synovial fluid samples from ankylosing spondylitis patients. Some motif variants were previously reported in synovial fluid and blood of reactive arthritis patients, suggesting common disease-initiation mechanisms. A CD8+ phenotype was shown by the disease-linked clones, which were found at relatively low frequencies in peripheral blood.

The data were produced on an Illumina HiSeq 2500. TCR beta libraries were prepared by quantitative 5'-RACE with molecular barcodes. The authors processed their data as follows. A new computational method based on a probabilistic model of VDJ rearrangement was used to identify disease-linked TCR variants. The public reads were quality trimmed at Q25 with fastp and then assembled into clones with MiXCR by TCRdb, keeping productive beta chains. Records with the same CDR3 protein are collapsed into one entry carrying the most frequent genes and DNA. For this entry, the V and J calls and clone size follow TCRdb and not the study's own pipeline. For this sample the table gives over 95,000 distinct CDR3 sequences, of which 8% to 10% were detected only once. More than 9.5% of the sample rests with the top ten. Many counts were recorded for this clonotype. Its antigen specificity is not known. Base qualities are missing; no much larger clone stands one base away.

Reading from cysteine to phenylalanine, the CDR3 counts 13 amino acids. The only DNA kept is the CDR3, 39 bases in frame from the first base. Looking up the germline V gene yields CDR1 SGHDT and CDR2 YYEEEE. V is pruned by 1 base and J by 4 bases, leaving 2 bases of the junction without a gene match. The rearrangement joined TRBV5-6 to TRBJ2-7; 7 bases in the junction line up with TRBD2. The sequence was obtained from a male donor with ankylosing spondylitis or in good health (not recorded which). Specimen: blood, either unsorted or a sorted T cell fraction (not recorded which). The DNA sequence is TGTGCCAGCAGCTTGACGGGAGGTTACGAGCAGTACTTC. Its product reads: CASSLTGGYEQYF.